This T cell receptor (beta chain) derives from a study of multiple sclerosis patients with progressive multifocal leukoencephalopathy. V trimming: 6 bases; J trimming: 0 bases; junction bases outside the gene matches: 8. There are 16 residues in the CDR3. Germline V gene lookup returns CDR1 KGHSH and CDR2 LQKENI. General study points: Clones expanded at PML were already present before and during natalizumab. TRBV and TRBJ usage showed no common pattern when PML developed.

The time point is: before natalizumab initiation. Prior interferon beta treatment was universal, and the PML patients were all female. T0 refers to blood drawn before natalizumab was first infused. TCRdb's table, derived via immunoSEQ multiplex PCR, lists solely in-frame clones and lacks some. The sample gives around 32,000 clones, approximately 92% of which show up once; approximately 2% is in the top ten. Of note for this clone: What it recognizes is unknown.

This sequence joins TRBV18 and TRBJ2-1, with 7 positions matching TRBD2. Sequencing was carried out using PBMCs. The sequence derives from a man under 40 with multiple sclerosis. CDR3 sequence reads: CASSSRGRSSYNEQFF. The CDR3 DNA reads as TGTGCCAGCTCCTCGCGGGGGAGGAGCTCCTACAATGAGCAGTTCTTC. Filled out from reference TRBV18 and TRBJ2-1, the complete variable domain reads NAGVMQNPRHLVRRRGQEARLRCSPMKGHSHVYWYRQLPEEGLKFMVYLQKENIIDESGMPKERFSAEFPKEGPSILRIQQVVRGDSAAYFCASSSRGRSSYNEQFFGPGTRLTVL.